The sequence of this T cell receptor beta chain was determined in a study of T cell responses to AZD1222 COVID-19 vaccine. Findings and caveats of the study: Donors were largely white British and mainly female; clonal diversity was possibly underestimated. At baseline, seropositivity was found in only a handful of AZD1222 recipients. Spike as a whole was targeted by vaccine-associated CD4 TCRs, dominant at 160-218 and 743-854.

Turning to this clone: Antigen: not known.

Germline loops: CDR1 LGHNA, CDR2 YSLEER. The CDR3 consists of 14 residues. The V and J ends lost 0 bases and 7 bases respectively, with 12 bases between them. Clones were read by immunoSEQ multiplex PCR, and TCRdb kept only the in-frame ones, dropping some. The sample yields roughly 100,000 clones, 85% to 90% seen once. The sequence came from an adult in good health. The starting material was peripheral blood, obtained on day 0 of AZD1222 vaccination. This chain links TRBV4-3 with TRBJ1-1; D is undetermined. The CDR3 here is CASSQDPGVGEAFF. The CDR3 nucleotides read TGCGCCAGCAGCCAAGACCCCGGGGTAGGTGAAGCTTTCTTT.